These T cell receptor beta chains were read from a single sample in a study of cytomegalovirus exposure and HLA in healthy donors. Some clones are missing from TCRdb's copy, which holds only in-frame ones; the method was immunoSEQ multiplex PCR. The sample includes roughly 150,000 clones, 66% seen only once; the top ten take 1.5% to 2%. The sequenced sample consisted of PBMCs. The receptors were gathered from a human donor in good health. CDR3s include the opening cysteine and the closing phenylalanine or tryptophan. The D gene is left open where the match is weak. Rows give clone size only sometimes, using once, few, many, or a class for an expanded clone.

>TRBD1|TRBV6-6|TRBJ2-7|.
CASSSPGQGYSYEQYF
TGTGCCAGCAGTTCCCCAGGACAGGGGTATTCCTACGAGCAGTACTTC
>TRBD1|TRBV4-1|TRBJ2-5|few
CASSQDKRAGTGGLETQYF
TGCGCCAGCAGCCAAGATAAGAGGGCGGGGACAGGGGGCTTAGAGACCCAGTACTTC
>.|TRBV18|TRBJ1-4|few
CASSPPQGQSEKLFF
TGTGCCAGCTCACCTCCCCAGGGGCAGTCTGAAAAACTGTTTTTT
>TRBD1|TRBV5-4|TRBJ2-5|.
CASSLRTGTRETQYF
TGTGCCAGCAGCTTGAGGACAGGCACAAGGGAGACCCAGTACTTC
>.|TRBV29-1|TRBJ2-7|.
CSVELQPPSEQYF
TGCAGCGTTGAATTACAGCCCCCCTCCGAGCAGTACTTC
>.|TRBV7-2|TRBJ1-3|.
CASSEGRAGGNTIYF
TGTGCCAGCAGCGAAGGACGGGCGGGCGGAAACACCATATATTTT
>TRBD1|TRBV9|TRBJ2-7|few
CASSVQDRGPSYEQYF
TGTGCCAGCAGCGTCCAGGACAGGGGGCCCTCCTACGAGCAGTACTTC
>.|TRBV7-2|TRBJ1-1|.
CASSPQGNTEAFF
TGTGCCAGCAGCCCTCAGGGGAACACTGAAGCTTTCTTT
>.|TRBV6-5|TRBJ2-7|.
CASRTGYSSYEQYF
TGTGCCAGTAGAACAGGGTATAGCTCCTACGAGCAGTACTTC
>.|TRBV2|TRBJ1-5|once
CASMALRGSNQPQHF
TGTGCCAGCATGGCGCTAAGGGGGAGCAATCAGCCCCAGCATTTT
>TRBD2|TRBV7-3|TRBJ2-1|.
CASSKTSGSSYNEQFF
TGTGCCAGCAGCAAGACTAGCGGGAGCTCCTACAATGAGCAGTTCTTC
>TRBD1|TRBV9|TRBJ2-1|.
CASSLGQGNYNEQFF
TGTGCCAGCAGCCTGGGACAGGGGAACTACAATGAGCAGTTCTTC
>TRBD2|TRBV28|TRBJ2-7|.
CASTGLAASYEQYF
TGTGCCAGCACGGGACTAGCGGCCTCCTACGAGCAGTACTTC
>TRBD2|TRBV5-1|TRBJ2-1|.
CASSSGTSGANEQFF
TGCGCCAGCAGTTCCGGGACTAGTGGCGCCAATGAGCAGTTCTTC
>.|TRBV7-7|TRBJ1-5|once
CASSLVGGNQPQHF
TGTGCTAGCAGCTTAGTAGGGGGCAATCAGCCCCAGCATTTT
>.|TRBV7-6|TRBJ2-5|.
CASSSGPGVGETQYF
TGTGCCAGCAGCTCAGGCCCGGGAGTGGGGGAGACCCAGTACTTC
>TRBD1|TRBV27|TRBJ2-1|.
CASSLRGTGSYNEQFF
TGTGCCAGCAGTTTAAGAGGGACAGGGTCCTACAATGAGCAGTTCTTC
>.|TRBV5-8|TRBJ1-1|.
CASSYGLTEAFF
TGTGCCAGCAGCTACGGACTGACCGAAGCTTTCTTT
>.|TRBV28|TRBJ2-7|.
CASRPPNRLTYGGPVLYF
TGTGCCAGCAGGCCCCCTAATCGGCTAACCTATGGTGGGCCAGTCCTTTACTTC
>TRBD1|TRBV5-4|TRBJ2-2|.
CASSPTGQTSGELFF
TGTGCCAGCAGCCCGACAGGGCAGACTTCCGGGGAGCTGTTTTTT
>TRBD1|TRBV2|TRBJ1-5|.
CASRTSGTGEGQPQHF
TGTGCCAGCAGGACCTCCGGGACAGGGGAGGGCCAGCCCCAGCATTTT
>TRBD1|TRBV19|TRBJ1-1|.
CASSIDRQGARSTEAFF
TGTGCCAGTAGTATAGATAGACAGGGGGCGCGGAGCACTGAAGCTTTCTTT
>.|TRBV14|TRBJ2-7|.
CASSQEAGFGYEQYF
TGTGCCAGCAGCCAAGAGGCGGGTTTTGGTTACGAGCAGTACTTC
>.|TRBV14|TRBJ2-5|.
CASSQDILTARETQYF
TGTGCCAGCAGCCAAGATATTTTAACCGCGCGAGAGACCCAGTACTTC
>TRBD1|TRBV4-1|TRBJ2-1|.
CASSQVGPVGQGFNEQFF
TGCGCCAGCAGCCAAGTTGGGCCGGTTGGACAGGGGTTTAATGAGCAGTTCTTC
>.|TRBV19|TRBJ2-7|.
CASSIGQTLGEQYF
TGTGCCAGTAGTATCGGACAGACGTTGGGGGAGCAGTACTTC